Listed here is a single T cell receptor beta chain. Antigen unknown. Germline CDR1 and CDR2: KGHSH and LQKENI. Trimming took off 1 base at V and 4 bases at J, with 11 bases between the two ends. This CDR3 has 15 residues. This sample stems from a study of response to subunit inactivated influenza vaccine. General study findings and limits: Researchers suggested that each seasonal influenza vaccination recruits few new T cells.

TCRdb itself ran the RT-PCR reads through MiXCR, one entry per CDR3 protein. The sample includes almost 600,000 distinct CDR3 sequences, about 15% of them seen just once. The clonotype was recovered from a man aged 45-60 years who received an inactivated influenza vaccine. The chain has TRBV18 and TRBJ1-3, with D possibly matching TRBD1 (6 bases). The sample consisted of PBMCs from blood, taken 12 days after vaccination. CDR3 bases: TGTGCCAGCTCACCACTTATCGGACAGGGAAACACCATATATTTT. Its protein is CASSPLIGQGNTIYF.